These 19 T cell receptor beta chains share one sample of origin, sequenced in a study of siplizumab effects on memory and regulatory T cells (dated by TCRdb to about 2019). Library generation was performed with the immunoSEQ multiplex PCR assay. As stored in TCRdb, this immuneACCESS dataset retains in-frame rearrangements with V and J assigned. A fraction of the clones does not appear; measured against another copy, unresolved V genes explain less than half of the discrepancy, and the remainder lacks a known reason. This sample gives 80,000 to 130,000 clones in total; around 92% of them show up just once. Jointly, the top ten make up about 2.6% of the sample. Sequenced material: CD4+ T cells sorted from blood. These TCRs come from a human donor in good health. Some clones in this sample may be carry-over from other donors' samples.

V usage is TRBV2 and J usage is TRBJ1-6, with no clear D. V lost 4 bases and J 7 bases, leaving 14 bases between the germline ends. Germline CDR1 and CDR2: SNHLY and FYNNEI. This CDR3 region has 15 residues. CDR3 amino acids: CASSATGDGNSPLHF. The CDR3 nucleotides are TGTGCCAGCAGTGCTACTGGGGATGGGAATTCACCCCTCCACTTT.

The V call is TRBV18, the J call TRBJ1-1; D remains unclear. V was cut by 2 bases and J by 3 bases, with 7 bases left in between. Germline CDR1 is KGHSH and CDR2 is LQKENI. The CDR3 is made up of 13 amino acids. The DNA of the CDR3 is TGTGCCAGCTCACCATTGTTTGACACTGAAGCTTTCTTT. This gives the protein CASSPLFDTEAFF. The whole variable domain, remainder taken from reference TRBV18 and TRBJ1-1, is NAGVMQNPRHLVRRRGQEARLRCSPMKGHSHVYWYRQLPEEGLKFMVYLQKENIIDESGMPKERFSAEFPKEGPSILRIQQVVRGDSAAYFCASSPLFDTEAFFGQGTRLTVV.

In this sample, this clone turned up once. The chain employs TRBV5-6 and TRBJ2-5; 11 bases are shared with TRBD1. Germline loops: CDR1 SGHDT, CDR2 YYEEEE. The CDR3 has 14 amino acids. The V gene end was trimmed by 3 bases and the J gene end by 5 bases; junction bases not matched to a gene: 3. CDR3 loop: CASSWTGGMETQYF. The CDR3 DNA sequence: TGTGCCAGCAGCTGGACAGGGGGCATGGAGACCCAGTACTTC. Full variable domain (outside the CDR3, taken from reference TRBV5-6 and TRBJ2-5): DAGVTQSPTHLIKTRGQQVTLRCSPKSGHDTVSWYQQALGQGPQFIFQYYEEEERQRGNFPDRFSGHQFPNYSSELNVNALLLGDSALYLCASSWTGGMETQYFGPGTRLLVL.

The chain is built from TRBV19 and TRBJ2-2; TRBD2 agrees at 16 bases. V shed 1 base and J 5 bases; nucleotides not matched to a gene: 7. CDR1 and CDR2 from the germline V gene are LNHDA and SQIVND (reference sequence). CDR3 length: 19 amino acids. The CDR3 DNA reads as TGTGCCAGTAGTATAGGGGGACTAGCGGGAGGGTTTCGGACCGGGGAGCTGTTTTTT. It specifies CASSIGGLAGGFRTGELFF.

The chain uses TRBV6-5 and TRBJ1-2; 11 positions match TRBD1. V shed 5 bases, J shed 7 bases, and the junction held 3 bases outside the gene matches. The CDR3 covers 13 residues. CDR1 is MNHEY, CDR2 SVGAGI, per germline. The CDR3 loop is CASSRTGGRGYTF. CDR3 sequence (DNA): TGTGCCAGCAGTAGGACAGGGGGCCGTGGCTACACCTTC.

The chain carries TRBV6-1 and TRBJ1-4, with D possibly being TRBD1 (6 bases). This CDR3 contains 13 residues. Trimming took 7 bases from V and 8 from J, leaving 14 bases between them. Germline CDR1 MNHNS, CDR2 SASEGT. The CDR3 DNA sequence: TGTGCCAGCACTCTAACAGGGTTGGAAAAACTGTTTTTT. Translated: CASTLTGLEKLFF.

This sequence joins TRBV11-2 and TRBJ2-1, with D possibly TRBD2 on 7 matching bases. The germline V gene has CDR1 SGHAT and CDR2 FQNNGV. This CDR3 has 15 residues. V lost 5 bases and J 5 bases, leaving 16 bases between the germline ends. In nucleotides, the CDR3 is TGTGCCAGCAGCCGGGGACACGGGACTAACAATGAGCAGTTCTTC. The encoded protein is CASSRGHGTNNEQFF.

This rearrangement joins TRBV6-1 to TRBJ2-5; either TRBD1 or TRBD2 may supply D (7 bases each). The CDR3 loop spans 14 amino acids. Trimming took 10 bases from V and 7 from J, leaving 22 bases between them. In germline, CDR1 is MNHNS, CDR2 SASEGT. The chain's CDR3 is CATLGPGGGRTQYF. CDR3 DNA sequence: TGTGCCACCCTCGGTCCAGGGGGAGGGCGGACCCAGTACTTC.

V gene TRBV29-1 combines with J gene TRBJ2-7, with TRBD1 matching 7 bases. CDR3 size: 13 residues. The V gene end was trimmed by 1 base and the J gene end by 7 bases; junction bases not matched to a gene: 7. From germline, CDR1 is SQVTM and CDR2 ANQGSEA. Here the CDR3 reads CSVEGQGEGEQYF. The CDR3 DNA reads TGCAGCGTTGAAGGCCAGGGGGAAGGGGAGCAGTACTTC.

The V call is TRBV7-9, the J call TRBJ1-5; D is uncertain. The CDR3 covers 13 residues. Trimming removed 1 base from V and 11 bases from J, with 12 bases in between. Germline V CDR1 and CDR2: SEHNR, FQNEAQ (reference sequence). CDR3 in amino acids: CASSLGGAGSQHF. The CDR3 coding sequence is TGTGCCAGCAGCTTAGGGGGAGCTGGGTCCCAGCATTTT.

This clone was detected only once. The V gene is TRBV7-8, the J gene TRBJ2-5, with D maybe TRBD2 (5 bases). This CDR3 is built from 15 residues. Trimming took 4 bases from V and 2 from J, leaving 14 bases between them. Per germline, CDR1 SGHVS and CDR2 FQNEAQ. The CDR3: CASSSAGETQETQYF. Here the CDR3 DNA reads TGTGCCAGCAGCTCCGCCGGGGAGACACAAGAGACCCAGTACTTC.

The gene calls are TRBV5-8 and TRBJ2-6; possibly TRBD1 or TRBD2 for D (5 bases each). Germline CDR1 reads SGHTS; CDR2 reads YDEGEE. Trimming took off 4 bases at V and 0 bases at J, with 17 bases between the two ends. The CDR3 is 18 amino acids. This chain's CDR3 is CASSPARGRISGANVLTF. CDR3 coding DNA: TGTGCCAGCAGCCCTGCTCGGGGCAGGATCTCTGGGGCCAACGTCCTGACTTTC.

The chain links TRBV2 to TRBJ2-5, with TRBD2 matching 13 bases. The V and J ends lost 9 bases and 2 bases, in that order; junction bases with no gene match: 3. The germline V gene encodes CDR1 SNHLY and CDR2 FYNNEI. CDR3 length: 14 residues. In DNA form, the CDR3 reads TGTGCCAGGGGACTAGCGGGACCTCAAGAGACCCAGTACTTC. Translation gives CARGLAGPQETQYF.

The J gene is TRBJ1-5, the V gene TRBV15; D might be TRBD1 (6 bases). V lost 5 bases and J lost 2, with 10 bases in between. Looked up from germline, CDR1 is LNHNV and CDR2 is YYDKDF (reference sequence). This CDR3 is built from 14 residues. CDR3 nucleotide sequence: TGTGCCACCAGCGGAGGGGGGGGCAATCAGCCCCAGCATTTT. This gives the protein CATSGGGGNQPQHF. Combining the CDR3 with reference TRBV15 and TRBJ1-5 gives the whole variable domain DAMVIQNPRYQVTQFGKPVTLSCSQTLNHNVMYWYQQKSSQAPKLLFHYYDKDFNNEADTPDNFQSRRPNTSFCFLDIRSPGLGDTAMYLCATSGGGGNQPQHFGDGTRLSIL.

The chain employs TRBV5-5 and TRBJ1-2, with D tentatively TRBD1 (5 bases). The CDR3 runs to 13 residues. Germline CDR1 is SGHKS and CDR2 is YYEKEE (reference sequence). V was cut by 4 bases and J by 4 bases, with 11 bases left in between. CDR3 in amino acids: CASSRPGGYGYTF. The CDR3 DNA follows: TGTGCCAGCAGCCGTCCGGGGGGCTATGGCTACACCTTC.

CDR3 protein: CASRPGGSNTEAFF. The CDR3 DNA follows: TGTGCCAGCAGGCCAGGGGGCTCTAACACTGAAGCTTTCTTT. The chain uses TRBV7-9 and TRBJ1-1; TRBD1 agrees at 8 bases. The V gene's germline CDR1 is SEHNR and CDR2 FQNEAQ (reference sequence). CDR3 size: 14 residues. V lost 6 bases, J lost 2 bases, and 5 bases stayed unmatched.

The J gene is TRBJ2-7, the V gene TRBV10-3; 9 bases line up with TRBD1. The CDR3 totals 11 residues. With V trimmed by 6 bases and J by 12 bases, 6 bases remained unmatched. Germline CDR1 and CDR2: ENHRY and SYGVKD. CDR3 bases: TGTGCCATCAGCGGAGGGACAGGGCCGTACTTC. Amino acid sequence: CAISGGTGPYF.

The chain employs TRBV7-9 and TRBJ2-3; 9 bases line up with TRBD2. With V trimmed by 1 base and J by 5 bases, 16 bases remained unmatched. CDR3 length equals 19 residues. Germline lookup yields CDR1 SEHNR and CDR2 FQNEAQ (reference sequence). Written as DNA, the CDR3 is TGTGCCAGCAGCTTAGTTCGGGGGCGAGCGGGAGGTGTGAAAGATACGCAGTATTTT. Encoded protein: CASSLVRGRAGGVKDTQYF.

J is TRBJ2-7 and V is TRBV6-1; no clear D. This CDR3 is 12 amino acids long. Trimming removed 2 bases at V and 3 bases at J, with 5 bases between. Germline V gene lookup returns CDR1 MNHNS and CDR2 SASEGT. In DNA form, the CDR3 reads TGTGCCAGCAGTGAAAGGAGCTACGAGCAGTACTTC. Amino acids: CASSERSYEQYF.